This TCR beta chain was identified during a study of early T cells in non-severe SARS-CoV-2 infection. Each single cDNA molecule received a unique molecular identifier. TCRdb ran MiXCR on the 5' RACE reads and lists one entry per CDR3 protein. The table lists roughly 51,000 distinct CDR3 sequences, around 10% of them singletons. Sample: whole blood. This clonotype originated in an adult who was a healthcare worker with PCR-confirmed SARS-CoV-2 infection or an uninfected control (not recorded which).

The CDR3 DNA follows: TGTGCCAGCACCCTCGGGGGATCCTACGAGCAGTACTTC. It encodes CASTLGGSYEQYF. The chain has TRBV28 and TRBJ2-7; D might be TRBD2 (6 bases). Deletions cut 7 bases from V and 1 base from J, with 11 bases between. CDR1 and CDR2 from the germline V gene are MDHEN and SYDVKM. The CDR3 totals 13 residues.